These T cell receptor beta chains were read from a single sample in a study of PD-1 blockade in classical Hodgkin lymphoma. Profiled with immunoSEQ multiplex PCR; TCRdb holds only in-frame clones, not every one. The sample consists of approximately 30,000 clones, roughly 75% of them appearing once. The specimen was peripheral blood mononuclear cells (PBMCs), collected before the fourth cycle of nivolumab. The receptors were gathered from a human donor with classical Hodgkin lymphoma. CDR3s include the opening cysteine and the closing phenylalanine or tryptophan. The D gene is left open where the match is weak. Clone size is not always given. Where it is, it says once, few, many or a class for expanded clones.

v_call: TRBV7-8; j_call: TRBJ2-7; d_call: NA; clone_size: NA; cdr3_aa: CASSLGPGGYEQYF; cdr3_nt: TGTGCCAGCAGCTTAGGCCCTGGAGGCTACGAGCAGTACTTC
v_call: TRBV2; j_call: TRBJ2-5; d_call: TRBD2; clone_size: NA; cdr3_aa: CASMLGLAGGRETQYF; cdr3_nt: TGTGCCAGCATGCTAGGTCTAGCGGGAGGGCGAGAGACCCAGTACTTC
v_call: TRBV18; j_call: TRBJ2-3; d_call: TRBD2; clone_size: NA; cdr3_aa: CASSTFSSGIGSDTQYF; cdr3_nt: TGTGCCAGCTCAACCTTTTCTAGCGGGATAGGATCGGATACGCAGTATTTT
v_call: TRBV7-2; j_call: TRBJ2-1; d_call: NA; clone_size: NA; cdr3_aa: CASSATPGSYNEQFF; cdr3_nt: TGTGCCAGCAGCGCGACTCCGGGGTCATACAATGAGCAGTTCTTC
v_call: TRBV27; j_call: TRBJ1-5; d_call: TRBD1; clone_size: once; cdr3_aa: CASSSQGAVQPQHF; cdr3_nt: TGTGCCAGCAGTTCACAGGGGGCGGTTCAGCCCCAGCATTTT
v_call: TRBV2; j_call: TRBJ2-7; d_call: TRBD1; clone_size: NA; cdr3_aa: CASRDWTGGSDEQYF; cdr3_nt: TGTGCCAGCAGGGATTGGACAGGGGGCTCGGACGAGCAGTACTTC
v_call: TRBV28; j_call: TRBJ1-5; d_call: NA; clone_size: few; cdr3_aa: CASHPAGRYQPQHF; cdr3_nt: TGTGCCAGCCATCCAGCAGGGCGTTATCAGCCCCAGCATTTT
v_call: TRBV6-1; j_call: TRBJ2-3; d_call: TRBD2; clone_size: NA; cdr3_aa: CASSPTSGGTDTQYF; cdr3_nt: TGTGCCAGCAGTCCGACTAGCGGGGGAACAGATACGCAGTATTTT
v_call: TRBV27; j_call: TRBJ2-3; d_call: TRBD2; clone_size: few; cdr3_aa: CASSNPGLAGGPDTQYF; cdr3_nt: TGTGCCAGCAGCAATCCGGGACTAGCGGGAGGGCCGGATACGCAGTATTTT
v_call: TRBV9; j_call: TRBJ2-3; d_call: NA; clone_size: NA; cdr3_aa: CASSVGSSSTDTQYF; cdr3_nt: TGTGCCAGCAGCGTAGGGAGCTCTAGCACAGATACGCAGTATTTT
v_call: TRBV5-5; j_call: TRBJ2-5; d_call: NA; clone_size: NA; cdr3_aa: CASSQGRSQETQYF; cdr3_nt: TGTGCCAGCAGTCAGGGACGGTCCCAAGAGACCCAGTACTTC
v_call: TRBV6-6; j_call: TRBJ2-7; d_call: NA; clone_size: once; cdr3_aa: CASSYSGTTQYF; cdr3_nt: TGTGCCAGCAGTTACTCAGGGACAACCCAGTACTTC
v_call: TRBV10-1; j_call: TRBJ1-5; d_call: NA; clone_size: NA; cdr3_aa: CASSVPPDSNQPQHF; cdr3_nt: TGCGCCAGCAGTGTTCCCCCAGATAGCAATCAGCCCCAGCATTTT
v_call: TRBV5-1; j_call: TRBJ2-2; d_call: TRBD1; clone_size: NA; cdr3_aa: CASRQGVTGELFF; cdr3_nt: TGCGCCAGCAGACAGGGGGTTACCGGGGAGCTGTTTTTT
v_call: TRBV7-9; j_call: TRBJ2-1; d_call: TRBD2; clone_size: NA; cdr3_aa: CASSLRDLAGAPGNEQFF; cdr3_nt: TGTGCCAGCAGCTTAAGGGATCTAGCGGGAGCGCCGGGCAATGAGCAGTTCTTC
v_call: TRBV5-4; j_call: TRBJ2-3; d_call: NA; clone_size: NA; cdr3_aa: CASSFGYTDTQYF; cdr3_nt: TGTGCCAGCAGCTTCGGGTACACAGATACGCAGTATTTT
v_call: TRBV15; j_call: TRBJ1-1; d_call: NA; clone_size: NA; cdr3_aa: CATSREGPGQTEAFF; cdr3_nt: TGTGCCACCAGCAGGGAAGGGCCGGGGCAGACTGAAGCTTTCTTT
v_call: TRBV19; j_call: TRBJ1-2; d_call: NA; clone_size: NA; cdr3_aa: CASTYSGQPLVGYTF; cdr3_nt: TGTGCCAGTACATACAGCGGACAGCCCCTAGTCGGCTACACCTTC
v_call: TRBV28; j_call: TRBJ2-7; d_call: NA; clone_size: NA; cdr3_aa: CASRRGGSYEQYF; cdr3_nt: TGTGCCAGCAGACGGGGAGGCTCCTACGAGCAGTACTTC
v_call: TRBV10-3; j_call: TRBJ2-2; d_call: NA; clone_size: NA; cdr3_aa: CAISGKGSTGELFF; cdr3_nt: TGTGCCATCAGTGGCAAGGGGAGCACCGGGGAGCTGTTTTTT
v_call: TRBV5-5; j_call: TRBJ2-1; d_call: NA; clone_size: NA; cdr3_aa: CASSLGGAEVYNEQFF; cdr3_nt: TGTGCCAGCAGCTTGGGAGGGGCTGAGGTATACAATGAGCAGTTCTTC
v_call: TRBV7-8; j_call: TRBJ1-1; d_call: TRBD1; clone_size: medium-sized; cdr3_aa: CASSLRTGGNVNTEAFF; cdr3_nt: TGTGCCAGCAGTCTTAGGACAGGGGGCAATGTGAACACTGAAGCTTTCTTT
v_call: TRBV28; j_call: TRBJ1-5; d_call: NA; clone_size: NA; cdr3_aa: CASSYGNQPQHF; cdr3_nt: TGTGCCAGCAGTTACGGCAATCAGCCCCAGCATTTT
v_call: TRBV6-1; j_call: TRBJ2-1; d_call: TRBD1; clone_size: NA; cdr3_aa: CASSGDRGVSYNEQFF; cdr3_nt: TGTGCCAGCAGTGGGGACAGGGGAGTCTCCTACAATGAGCAGTTCTTC
v_call: TRBV7-9; j_call: TRBJ1-2; d_call: NA; clone_size: NA; cdr3_aa: CASSLAGSYGYTF; cdr3_nt: TGTGCCAGCAGCTTAGCTGGCAGCTATGGCTACACCTTC
v_call: TRBV18; j_call: TRBJ2-6; d_call: NA; clone_size: NA; cdr3_aa: CASSPRAGDSGANVLTF; cdr3_nt: TGTGCCAGCTCACCACGAGCAGGCGACTCTGGGGCCAACGTCCTGACTTTC
v_call: TRBV5-1; j_call: TRBJ2-3; d_call: NA; clone_size: once; cdr3_aa: CASSRDLPDTQYF; cdr3_nt: TGCGCCAGCAGCCGAGACTTGCCAGATACGCAGTATTTT
v_call: TRBV7-2; j_call: TRBJ2-3; d_call: NA; clone_size: NA; cdr3_aa: CASSLAYTQYF; cdr3_nt: TGTGCCAGCAGCTTAGCGTATACGCAGTATTTT
v_call: TRBV5-6; j_call: TRBJ2-5; d_call: NA; clone_size: NA; cdr3_aa: CASSLAGAGRFQETQYF; cdr3_nt: TGTGCCAGCAGCTTGGCTGGGGCAGGGCGATTTCAAGAGACCCAGTACTTC
v_call: TRBV5-1; j_call: TRBJ2-3; d_call: NA; clone_size: NA; cdr3_aa: CASSLSTDTQYF; cdr3_nt: TGCGCCAGCAGCCTATCCACAGATACGCAGTATTTT
v_call: TRBV10-3; j_call: TRBJ1-3; d_call: NA; clone_size: NA; cdr3_aa: CAISPIRDPGNTIYF; cdr3_nt: TGTGCCATCAGTCCAATCAGGGACCCTGGAAACACCATATATTTT
v_call: TRBV6-1; j_call: TRBJ2-7; d_call: NA; clone_size: NA; cdr3_aa: CASSESRAGYEQYF; cdr3_nt: TGTGCCAGCAGTGAATCCAGGGCCGGCTACGAGCAGTACTTC
v_call: TRBV5-1; j_call: TRBJ2-5; d_call: TRBD2; clone_size: NA; cdr3_aa: CASSLTAGAPQETQYF; cdr3_nt: TGCGCCAGCAGCTTAACGGCGGGAGCCCCTCAAGAGACCCAGTACTTC
v_call: TRBV5-4; j_call: TRBJ1-6; d_call: NA; clone_size: NA; cdr3_aa: CASRGGSNSPLHF; cdr3_nt: TGTGCCAGCAGGGGGGGGTCTAATTCACCCCTCCACTTT
v_call: TRBV11-1; j_call: TRBJ2-3; d_call: NA; clone_size: NA; cdr3_aa: CASSPFGPSSTDTQYF; cdr3_nt: TGTGCCAGCAGCCCTTTTGGGCCTTCTAGCACAGATACGCAGTATTTT
v_call: TRBV18; j_call: TRBJ2-1; d_call: NA; clone_size: NA; cdr3_aa: CASSPGTVEQFF; cdr3_nt: TGTGCCAGCTCACCAGGGACTGTCGAGCAGTTCTTC
v_call: TRBV27; j_call: TRBJ1-5; d_call: TRBD1; clone_size: NA; cdr3_aa: CASSLSWTGGGQPQHF; cdr3_nt: TGTGCCAGCAGTCTGTCCTGGACAGGGGGCGGTCAGCCCCAGCATTTT
v_call: TRBV5-1; j_call: TRBJ1-3; d_call: NA; clone_size: NA; cdr3_aa: CASSLGQGIGNTIYF; cdr3_nt: TGCGCCAGCAGCTTGGGGCAGGGGATCGGAAACACCATATATTTT
v_call: TRBV30; j_call: TRBJ2-7; d_call: TRBD2; clone_size: once; cdr3_aa: CAWGEGRAYEQYF; cdr3_nt: TGTGCCTGGGGGGAGGGGCGCGCCTACGAGCAGTACTTC
v_call: TRBV28; j_call: TRBJ2-7; d_call: NA; clone_size: NA; cdr3_aa: CASSQTGWSYEQYF; cdr3_nt: TGTGCCAGCAGCCAGACAGGCTGGTCCTACGAGCAGTACTTC
v_call: TRBV5-4; j_call: TRBJ1-2; d_call: NA; clone_size: NA; cdr3_aa: CASSYGQFQNYGYTF; cdr3_nt: TGTGCCAGCAGCTACGGACAGTTTCAAAACTATGGCTACACCTTC
v_call: TRBV18; j_call: TRBJ2-2; d_call: NA; clone_size: NA; cdr3_aa: CASSPLENTGELFF; cdr3_nt: TGTGCCAGCTCACCCCTTGAGAACACCGGGGAGCTGTTTTTT
v_call: TRBV7-2; j_call: TRBJ2-2; d_call: TRBD1; clone_size: NA; cdr3_aa: CASSLKTGSSGELFF; cdr3_nt: TGTGCCAGCAGCTTAAAGACAGGGTCCTCCGGGGAGCTGTTTTTT
v_call: TRBV28; j_call: TRBJ2-7; d_call: NA; clone_size: NA; cdr3_aa: CASSHYGANPYEQYF; cdr3_nt: TGTGCCAGCAGTCACTACGGGGCTAACCCGTACGAGCAGTACTTC
v_call: TRBV21-1; j_call: TRBJ1-5; d_call: NA; clone_size: NA; cdr3_aa: CAKGPSNQPQHF; cdr3_nt: TGTGCCAAGGGACCGAGCAATCAGCCCCAGCATTTT
v_call: TRBV7-2; j_call: TRBJ2-2; d_call: NA; clone_size: NA; cdr3_aa: CASSLVGDGELFF; cdr3_nt: TGTGCCAGCAGCTTAGTTGGGGACGGGGAGCTGTTTTTT